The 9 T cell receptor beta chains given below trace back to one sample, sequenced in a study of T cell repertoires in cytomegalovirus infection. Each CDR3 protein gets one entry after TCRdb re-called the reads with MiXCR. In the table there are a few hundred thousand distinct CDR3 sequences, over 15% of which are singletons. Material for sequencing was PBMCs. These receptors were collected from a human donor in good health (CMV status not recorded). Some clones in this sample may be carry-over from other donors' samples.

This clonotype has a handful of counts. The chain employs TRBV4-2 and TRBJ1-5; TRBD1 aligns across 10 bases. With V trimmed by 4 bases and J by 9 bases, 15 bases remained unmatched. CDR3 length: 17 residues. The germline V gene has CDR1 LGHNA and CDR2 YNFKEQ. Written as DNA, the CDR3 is TGTGCCAGCAGCCCCACCGACCGGGACAGGGGACGAGGGCCCCAGCATTTT. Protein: CASSPTDRDRGRGPQHF.

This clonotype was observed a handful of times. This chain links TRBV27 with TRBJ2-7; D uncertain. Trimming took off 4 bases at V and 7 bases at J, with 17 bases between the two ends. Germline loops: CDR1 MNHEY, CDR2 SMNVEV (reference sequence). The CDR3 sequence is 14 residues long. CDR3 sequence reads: CASSSLGSPREQYF. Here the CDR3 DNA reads TGTGCCAGCAGTTCCCTGGGTAGCCCCCGGGAGCAGTACTTC.

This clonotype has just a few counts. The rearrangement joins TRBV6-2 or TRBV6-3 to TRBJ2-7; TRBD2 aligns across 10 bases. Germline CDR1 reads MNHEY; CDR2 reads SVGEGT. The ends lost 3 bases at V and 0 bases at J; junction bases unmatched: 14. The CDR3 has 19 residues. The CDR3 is CASSYFGLAAPAGSYEQYF. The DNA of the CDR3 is TGTGCCAGCAGTTATTTCGGACTAGCGGCACCTGCGGGCTCCTACGAGCAGTACTTC.

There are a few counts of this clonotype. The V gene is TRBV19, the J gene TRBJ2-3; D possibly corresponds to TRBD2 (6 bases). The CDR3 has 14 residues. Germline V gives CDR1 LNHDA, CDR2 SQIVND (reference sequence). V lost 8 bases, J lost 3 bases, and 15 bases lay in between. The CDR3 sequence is CASHSGERTDTQYF. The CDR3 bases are TGTGCCAGTCATTCGGGAGAACGGACAGATACGCAGTATTTT.

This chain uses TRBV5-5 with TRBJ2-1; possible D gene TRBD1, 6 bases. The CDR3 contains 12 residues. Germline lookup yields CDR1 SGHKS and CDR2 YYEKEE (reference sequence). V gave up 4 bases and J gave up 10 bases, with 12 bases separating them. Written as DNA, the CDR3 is TGTGCCAGCAGCAAGCCGGGACACGAGCAGTTCTTC. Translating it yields CASSKPGHEQFF.

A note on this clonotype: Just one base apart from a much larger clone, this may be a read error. The CDR3 loop is CASSAGMNTEAFF. The CDR3 bases are TGTGCCAGCAGTGCAGGGATGAACACTGAAGCTTTCTTT. The V gene is TRBV2, the J gene TRBJ1-1, with a possible D match to TRBD1 (5 bases). Germline values: CDR1 SNHLY, CDR2 FYNNEI. V gave up 4 bases and J gave up 0 bases, with 6 bases separating them. The CDR3 runs to 13 residues.

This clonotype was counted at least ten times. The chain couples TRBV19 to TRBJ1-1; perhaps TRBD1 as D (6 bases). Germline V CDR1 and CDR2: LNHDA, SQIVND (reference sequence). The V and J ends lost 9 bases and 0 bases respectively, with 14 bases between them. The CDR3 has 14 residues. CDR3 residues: CASSTGSMNTEAFF. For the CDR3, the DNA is TGTGCCAGCTCGACAGGCTCCATGAACACTGAAGCTTTCTTT.

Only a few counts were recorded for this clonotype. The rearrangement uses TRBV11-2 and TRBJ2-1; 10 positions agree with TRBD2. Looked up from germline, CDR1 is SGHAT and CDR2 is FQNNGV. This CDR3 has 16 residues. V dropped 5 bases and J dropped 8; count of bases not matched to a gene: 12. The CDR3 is CASSKVSASGGYEQFF. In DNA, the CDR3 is TGTGCCAGCAGCAAAGTCTCGGCTAGCGGGGGCTATGAGCAGTTCTTC.

The CDR3 DNA sequence: TGTGCCAGCAGCCCCGGGACTAGTCTCAATGAGCAGTTCTTC. This translates into CASSPGTSLNEQFF. The chain links TRBV9 to TRBJ2-1; 8 nucleotides match TRBD2. Germline loops: CDR1 SGDLS, CDR2 YYNGEE. CDR3 length equals 14 residues. The V and J ends lost 4 bases and 6 bases, in that order; junction bases with no gene match: 6.